This T cell receptor (beta chain) came from a study of blood T cell repertoires in COVID-19. Study as a whole: Nucleic acid was either cDNA or gDNA, and it came from T cells, B-cell-depleted T cells, or PBMCs.

Method: immunoSEQ multiplex PCR; TCRdb's copy keeps in-frame clones and lacks some. The sample shows roughly 130,000 clones, around 87% of them seen only once. The V and J ends lost 4 bases and 4 bases respectively, with 16 bases between them. Germline CDR1 and CDR2: KGHDR and SFDVKD. This CDR3 region has 15 residues. The V and J genes are TRBV24-1 and TRBJ2-7; D may be TRBD1 (6 bases). Sequenced: peripheral blood. This receptor was obtained from a woman aged 55-70 years with acute or convalescent COVID-19. The CDR3 is CATSDPRDITYEQYF. CDR3 in DNA: TGTGCCACCAGTGACCCCCGGGACATCACTTACGAGCAGTACTTC.